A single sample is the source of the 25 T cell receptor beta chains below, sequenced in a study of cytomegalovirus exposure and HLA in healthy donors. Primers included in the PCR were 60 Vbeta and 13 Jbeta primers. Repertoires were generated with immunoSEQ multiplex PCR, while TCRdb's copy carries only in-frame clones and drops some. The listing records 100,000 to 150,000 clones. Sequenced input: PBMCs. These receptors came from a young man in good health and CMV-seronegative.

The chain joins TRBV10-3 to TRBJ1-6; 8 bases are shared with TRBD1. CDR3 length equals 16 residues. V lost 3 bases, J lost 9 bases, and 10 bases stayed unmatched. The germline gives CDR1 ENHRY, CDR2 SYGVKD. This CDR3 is CAISEMGQEILSPLHF. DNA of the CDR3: TGTGCCATCAGTGAAATGGGACAGGAGATCCTTTCACCCCTCCACTTT.

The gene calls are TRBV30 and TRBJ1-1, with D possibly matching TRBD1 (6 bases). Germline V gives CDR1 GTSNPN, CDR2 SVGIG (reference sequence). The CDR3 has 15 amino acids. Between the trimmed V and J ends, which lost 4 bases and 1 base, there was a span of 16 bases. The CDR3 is CAWIGGASSNTEAFF. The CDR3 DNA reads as TGTGCCTGGATAGGGGGGGCATCGTCGAACACTGAAGCTTTCTTT.

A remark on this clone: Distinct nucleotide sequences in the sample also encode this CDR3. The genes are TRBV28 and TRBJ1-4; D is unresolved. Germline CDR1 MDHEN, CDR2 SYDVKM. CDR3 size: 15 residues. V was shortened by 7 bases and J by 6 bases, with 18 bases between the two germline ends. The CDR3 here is CASTPGRERDEKLFF. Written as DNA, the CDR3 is TGTGCCAGCACACCCGGGAGGGAGAGGGATGAAAAACTGTTTTTT.

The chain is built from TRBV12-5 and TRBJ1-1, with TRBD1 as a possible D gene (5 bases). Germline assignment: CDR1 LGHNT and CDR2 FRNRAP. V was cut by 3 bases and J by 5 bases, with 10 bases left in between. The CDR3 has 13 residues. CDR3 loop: CASGFGGGTEAFF. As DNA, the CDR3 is TGTGCTAGTGGTTTTGGGGGAGGGACTGAAGCTTTCTTT.

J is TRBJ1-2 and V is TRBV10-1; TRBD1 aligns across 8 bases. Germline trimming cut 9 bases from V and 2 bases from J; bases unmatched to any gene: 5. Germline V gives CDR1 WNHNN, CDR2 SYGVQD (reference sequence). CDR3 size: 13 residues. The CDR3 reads CASTGTGNYGYTF. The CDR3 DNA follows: TGCGCCAGTACCGGGACAGGAAACTATGGCTACACCTTC.

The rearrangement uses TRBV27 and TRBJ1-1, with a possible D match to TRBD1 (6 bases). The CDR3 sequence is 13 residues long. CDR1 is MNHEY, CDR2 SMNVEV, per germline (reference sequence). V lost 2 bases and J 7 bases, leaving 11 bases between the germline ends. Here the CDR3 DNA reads TGTGCCAGCAGTTTAGGGGGCGCCCTTGAAGCTTTCTTT. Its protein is CASSLGGALEAFF.

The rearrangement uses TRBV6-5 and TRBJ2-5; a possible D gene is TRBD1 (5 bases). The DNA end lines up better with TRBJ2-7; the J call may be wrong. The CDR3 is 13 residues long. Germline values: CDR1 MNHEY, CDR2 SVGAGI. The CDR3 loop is CASSGIGVYEQYF. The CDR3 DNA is TGTGCCAGCTCCGGTATAGGGGTCTACGAGCAGTACTTC.

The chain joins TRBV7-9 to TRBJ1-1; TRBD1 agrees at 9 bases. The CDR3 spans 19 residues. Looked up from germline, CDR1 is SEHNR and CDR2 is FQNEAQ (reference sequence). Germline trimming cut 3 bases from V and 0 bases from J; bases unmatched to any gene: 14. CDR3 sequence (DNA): TGTGCCAGCAGCTTTCCCCGGGACAGGGCCAAGGTGATGAACACTGAAGCTTTCTTT. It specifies CASSFPRDRAKVMNTEAFF.

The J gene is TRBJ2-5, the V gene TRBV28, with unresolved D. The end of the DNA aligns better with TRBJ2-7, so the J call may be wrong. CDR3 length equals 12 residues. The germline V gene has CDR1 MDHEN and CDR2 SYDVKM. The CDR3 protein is CASSSRPYEQYF. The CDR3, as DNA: TGTGCCAGCAGCTCCCGTCCCTACGAGCAGTACTTC.

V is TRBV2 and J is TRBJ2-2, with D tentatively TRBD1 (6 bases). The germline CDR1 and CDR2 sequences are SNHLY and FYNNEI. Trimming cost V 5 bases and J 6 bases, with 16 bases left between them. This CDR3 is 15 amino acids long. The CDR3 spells CASSRQDISPGELFF. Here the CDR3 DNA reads TGTGCCAGCAGTAGACAGGACATTTCGCCCGGGGAGCTGTTTTTT.

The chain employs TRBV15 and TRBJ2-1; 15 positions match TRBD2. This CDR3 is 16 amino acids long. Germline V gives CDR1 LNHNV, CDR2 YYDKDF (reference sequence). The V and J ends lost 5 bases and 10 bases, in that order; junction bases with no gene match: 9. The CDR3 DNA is TGTGCCACCAGCTCCCGGACTAGCGGGAGGGCCGGGGAGCAGTTCTTC. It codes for CATSSRTSGRAGEQFF.

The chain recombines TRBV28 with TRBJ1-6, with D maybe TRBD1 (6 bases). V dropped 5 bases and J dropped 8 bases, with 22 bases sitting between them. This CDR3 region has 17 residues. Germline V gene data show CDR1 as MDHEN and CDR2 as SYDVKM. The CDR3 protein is CASSVPRGTISHSPLHF. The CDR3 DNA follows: TGTGCCAGCAGTGTCCCCAGGGGAACGATATCGCATTCACCCCTCCACTTT.

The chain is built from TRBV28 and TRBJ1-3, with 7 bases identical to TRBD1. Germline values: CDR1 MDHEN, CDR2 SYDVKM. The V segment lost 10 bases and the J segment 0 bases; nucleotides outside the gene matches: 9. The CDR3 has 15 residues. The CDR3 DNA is TGTGCCACCTCGAGGGGGCCCGTCTCTGGAAACACCATATATTTT. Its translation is CATSRGPVSGNTIYF.

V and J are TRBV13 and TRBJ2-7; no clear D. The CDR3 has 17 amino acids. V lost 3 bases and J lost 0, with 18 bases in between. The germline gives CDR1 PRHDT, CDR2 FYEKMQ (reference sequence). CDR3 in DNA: TGTGCCAGCAGCTTTCGTGGCGGCCTCGCTCCCTCCTACGAGCAGTACTTC. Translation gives CASSFRGGLAPSYEQYF.

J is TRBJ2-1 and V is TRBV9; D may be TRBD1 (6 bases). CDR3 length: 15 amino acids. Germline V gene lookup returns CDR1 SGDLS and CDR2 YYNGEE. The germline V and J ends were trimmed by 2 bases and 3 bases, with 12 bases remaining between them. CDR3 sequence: CASSVLGAVYNEQFF. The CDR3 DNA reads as TGTGCCAGCAGCGTCCTGGGGGCGGTCTACAATGAGCAGTTCTTC.

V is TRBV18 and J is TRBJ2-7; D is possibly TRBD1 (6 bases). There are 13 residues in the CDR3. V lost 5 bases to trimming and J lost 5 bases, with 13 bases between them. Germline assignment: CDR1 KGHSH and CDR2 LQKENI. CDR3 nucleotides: TGTGCCAGCTCAAGAAAACAGGGCGACGAGCAGTACTTC. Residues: CASSRKQGDEQYF. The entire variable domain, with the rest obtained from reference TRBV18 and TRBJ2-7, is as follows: NAGVMQNPRHLVRRRGQEARLRCSPMKGHSHVYWYRQLPEEGLKFMVYLQKENIIDESGMPKERFSAEFPKEGPSILRIQQVVRGDSAAYFCASSRKQGDEQYFGPGTRLTVT.

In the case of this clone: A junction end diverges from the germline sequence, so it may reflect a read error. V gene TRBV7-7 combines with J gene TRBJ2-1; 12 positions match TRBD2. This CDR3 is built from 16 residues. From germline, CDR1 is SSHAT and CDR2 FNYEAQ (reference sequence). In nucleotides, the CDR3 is TGTGCTAGCAGCCCGACTAGCGGGAGAATGGGCAATGAGCAGTTCTTC. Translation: CASSPTSGRMGNEQFF.

CDR3 sequence reads: CASSQDQFTGYGYTF. The DNA for the CDR3 is TGTGCCAGCAGCCAAGATCAATTTACAGGCTATGGCTACACCTTC. This chain joins TRBV14 and TRBJ1-2; TRBD1 is a possible D gene (5 bases). The CDR3 length is 15 residues. CDR1 is SGHDN, CDR2 FVKESK, per germline. The V and J ends lost 0 bases and 4 bases respectively, with 12 bases between them.

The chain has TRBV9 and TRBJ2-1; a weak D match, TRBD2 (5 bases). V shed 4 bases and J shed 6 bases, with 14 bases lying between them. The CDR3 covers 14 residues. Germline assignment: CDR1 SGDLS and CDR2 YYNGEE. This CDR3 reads CASSLTAGPNEQFF. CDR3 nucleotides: TGTGCCAGCAGCCTGACCGCGGGCCCCAATGAGCAGTTCTTC.

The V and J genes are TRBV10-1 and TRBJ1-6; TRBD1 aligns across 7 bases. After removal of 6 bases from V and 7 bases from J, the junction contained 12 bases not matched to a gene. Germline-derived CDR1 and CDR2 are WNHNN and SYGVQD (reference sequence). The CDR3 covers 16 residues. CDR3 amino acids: CASRGGGAVENSPLHF. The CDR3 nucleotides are TGCGCCAGCAGAGGAGGGGGCGCAGTCGAGAATTCACCCCTCCACTTT.

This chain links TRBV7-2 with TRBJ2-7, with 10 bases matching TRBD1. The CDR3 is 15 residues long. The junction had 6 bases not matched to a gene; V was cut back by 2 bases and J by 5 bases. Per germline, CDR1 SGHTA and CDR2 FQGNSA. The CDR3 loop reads CASSLMWDRGHEQYF. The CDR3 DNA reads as TGTGCCAGCAGCTTAATGTGGGACAGGGGACACGAGCAGTACTTC. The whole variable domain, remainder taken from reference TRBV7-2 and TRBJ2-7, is GAGVSQSPSNKVTEKGKDVELRCDPISGHTALYWYRQSLGQGLEFLIYFQGNSAPDKSGLPSDRFSAERTGGSVSTLTIQRTQQEDSAVYLCASSLMWDRGHEQYFGPGTRLTVT.

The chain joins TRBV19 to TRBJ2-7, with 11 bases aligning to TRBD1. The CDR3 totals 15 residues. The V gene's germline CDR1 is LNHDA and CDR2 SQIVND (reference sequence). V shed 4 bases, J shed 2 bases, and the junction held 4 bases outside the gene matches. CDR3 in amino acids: CASSTGQGVTYEQYF. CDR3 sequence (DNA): TGTGCCAGTAGTACGGGACAGGGGGTTACCTACGAGCAGTACTTC.

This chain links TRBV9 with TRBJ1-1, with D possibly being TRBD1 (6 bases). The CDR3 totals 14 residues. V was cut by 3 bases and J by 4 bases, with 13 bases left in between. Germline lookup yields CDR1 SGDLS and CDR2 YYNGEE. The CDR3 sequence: CASSEGVRGTEAFF. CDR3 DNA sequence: TGTGCCAGCAGCGAGGGGGTTCGGGGCACTGAAGCTTTCTTT.

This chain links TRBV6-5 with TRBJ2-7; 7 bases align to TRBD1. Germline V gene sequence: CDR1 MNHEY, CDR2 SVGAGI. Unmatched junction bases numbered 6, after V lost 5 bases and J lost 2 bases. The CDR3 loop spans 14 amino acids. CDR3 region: CASSRGQATYEQYF. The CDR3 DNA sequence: TGTGCCAGCAGTCGCGGACAGGCTACCTACGAGCAGTACTTC.

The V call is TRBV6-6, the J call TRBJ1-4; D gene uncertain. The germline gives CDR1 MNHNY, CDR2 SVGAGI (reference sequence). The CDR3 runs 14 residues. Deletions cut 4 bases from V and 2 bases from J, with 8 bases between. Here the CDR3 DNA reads TGTGCCAGCAGTTCGGGTGGGACTAATGAAAAACTGTTTTTT. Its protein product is CASSSGGTNEKLFF.